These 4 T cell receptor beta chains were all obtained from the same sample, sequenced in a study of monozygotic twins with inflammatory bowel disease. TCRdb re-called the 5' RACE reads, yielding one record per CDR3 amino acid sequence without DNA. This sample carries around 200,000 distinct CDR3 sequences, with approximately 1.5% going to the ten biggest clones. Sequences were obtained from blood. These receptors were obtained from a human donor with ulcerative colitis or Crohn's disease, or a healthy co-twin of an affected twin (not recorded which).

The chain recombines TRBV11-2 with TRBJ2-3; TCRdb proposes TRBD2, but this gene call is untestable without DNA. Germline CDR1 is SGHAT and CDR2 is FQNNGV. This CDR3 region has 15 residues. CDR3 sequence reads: CASRGLRFSTDTQYF.

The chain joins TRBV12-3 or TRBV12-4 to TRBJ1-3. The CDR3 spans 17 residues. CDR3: CASSFGYAAISGNTIYF.

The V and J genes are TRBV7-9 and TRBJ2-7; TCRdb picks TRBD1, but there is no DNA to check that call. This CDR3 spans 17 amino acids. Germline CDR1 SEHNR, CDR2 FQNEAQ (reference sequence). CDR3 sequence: CASSLAYGTYNSYEQYF. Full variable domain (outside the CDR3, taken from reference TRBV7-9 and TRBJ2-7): DTGVSQNPRHKITKRGQNVTFRCDPISEHNRLYWYRQTLGQGPEFLTYFQNEAQLEKSRLLSDRFSAERPKGSFSTLEIQRTEQGDSAMYLCASSLAYGTYNSYEQYFGPGTRLTVT.

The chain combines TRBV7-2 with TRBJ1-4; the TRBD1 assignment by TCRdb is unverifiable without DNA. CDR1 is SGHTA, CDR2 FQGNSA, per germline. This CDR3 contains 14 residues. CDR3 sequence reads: CASSRTTGAEKLFF.